This TCR beta chain stems from a study of cytomegalovirus exposure and HLA in healthy donors. General study results and limits: There were under 200 TCR beta chains listed as cytomegalovirus-associated.

This clone came up a few times. What it binds is not known. Libraries were prepared by immunoSEQ multiplex PCR; TCRdb keeps only in-frame clonotypes and omits some of them. In the table there are under 250,000 clones, around 86% of which are singletons. V shed 5 bases and J shed 3 bases, with 5 bases lying between them. The CDR3 is 11 residues long. The germline V gene has CDR1 SEHNR and CDR2 FQNEAQ (reference sequence). The genes are TRBV7-9 and TRBJ2-7; D is undetermined. Sequencing used PBMCs. The TCR sequence derives from a young woman in good health and CMV-seropositive. CDR3 region: CASSPFYEQYF. CDR3 sequence (DNA): TGTGCCAGCAGCCCATTCTACGAGCAGTACTTC.